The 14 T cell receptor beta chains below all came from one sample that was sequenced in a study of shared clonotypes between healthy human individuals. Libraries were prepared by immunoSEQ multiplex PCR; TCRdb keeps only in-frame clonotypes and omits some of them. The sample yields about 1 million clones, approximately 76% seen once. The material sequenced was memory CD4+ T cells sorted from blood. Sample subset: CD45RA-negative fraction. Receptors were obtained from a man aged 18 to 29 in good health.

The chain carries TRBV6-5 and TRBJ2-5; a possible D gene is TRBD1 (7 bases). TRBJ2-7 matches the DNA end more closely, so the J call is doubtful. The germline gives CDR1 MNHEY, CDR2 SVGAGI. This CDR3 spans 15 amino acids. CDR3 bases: TGTGCCAGCAGTTACGGGTCAGGGGGGCTCTACGAGCAGTACTTC. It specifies CASSYGSGGLYEQYF.

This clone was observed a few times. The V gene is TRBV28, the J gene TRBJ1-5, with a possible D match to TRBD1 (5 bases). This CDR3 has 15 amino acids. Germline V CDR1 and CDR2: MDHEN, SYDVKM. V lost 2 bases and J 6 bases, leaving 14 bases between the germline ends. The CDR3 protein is CASSLLSGTVQPQHF. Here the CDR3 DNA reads TGTGCCAGCAGTTTACTGTCAGGGACGGTTCAGCCCCAGCATTTT.

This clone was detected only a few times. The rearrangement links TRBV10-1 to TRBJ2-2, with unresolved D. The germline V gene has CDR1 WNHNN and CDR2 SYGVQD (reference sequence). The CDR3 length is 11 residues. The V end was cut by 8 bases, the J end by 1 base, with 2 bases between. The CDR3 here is CASGNTGELFF. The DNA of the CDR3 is TGCGCCAGCGGGAACACCGGGGAGCTGTTTTTT.

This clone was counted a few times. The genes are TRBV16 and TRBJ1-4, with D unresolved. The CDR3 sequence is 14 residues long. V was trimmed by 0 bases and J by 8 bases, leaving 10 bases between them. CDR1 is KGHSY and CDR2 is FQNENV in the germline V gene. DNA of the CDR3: TGTGCCAGCAGCCAATCTAGATCGACCGAAAAACTGTTTTTT. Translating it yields CASSQSRSTEKLFF.

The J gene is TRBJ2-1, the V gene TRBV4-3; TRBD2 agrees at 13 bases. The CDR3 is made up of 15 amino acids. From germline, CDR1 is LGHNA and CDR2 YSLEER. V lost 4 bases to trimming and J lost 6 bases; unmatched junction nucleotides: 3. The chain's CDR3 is CASSPRTSGSNEQFF. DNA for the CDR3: TGCGCCAGCAGCCCCCGGACTAGCGGGAGCAATGAGCAGTTCTTC.

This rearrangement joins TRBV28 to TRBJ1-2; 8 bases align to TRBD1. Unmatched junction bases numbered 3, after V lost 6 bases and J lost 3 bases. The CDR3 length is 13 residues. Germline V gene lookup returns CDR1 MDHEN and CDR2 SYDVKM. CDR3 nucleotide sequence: TGTGCCAGCAGAACGACAGGGGACTATGGCTACACCTTC. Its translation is CASRTTGDYGYTF.

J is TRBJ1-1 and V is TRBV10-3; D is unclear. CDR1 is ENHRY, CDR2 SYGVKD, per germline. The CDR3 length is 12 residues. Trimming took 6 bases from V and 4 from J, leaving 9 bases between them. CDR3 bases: TGTGCCATCAGGAAAGAGGGCACTGAAGCTTTCTTT. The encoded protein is CAIRKEGTEAFF.

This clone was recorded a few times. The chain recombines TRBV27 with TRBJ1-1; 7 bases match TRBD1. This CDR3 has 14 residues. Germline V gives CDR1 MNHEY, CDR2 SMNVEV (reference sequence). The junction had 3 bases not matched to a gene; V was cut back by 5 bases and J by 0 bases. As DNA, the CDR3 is TGTGCCAGCAGTGTGGGACAGATGAACACTGAAGCTTTCTTT. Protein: CASSVGQMNTEAFF.

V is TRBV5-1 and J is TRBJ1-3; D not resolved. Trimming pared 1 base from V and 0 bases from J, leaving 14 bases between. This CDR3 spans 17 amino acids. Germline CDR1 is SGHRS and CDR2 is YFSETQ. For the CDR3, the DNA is TGCGCCAGCAGCTTGTCGAGTTTGGCAGGCTCTGGAAACACCATATATTTT. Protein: CASSLSSLAGSGNTIYF.

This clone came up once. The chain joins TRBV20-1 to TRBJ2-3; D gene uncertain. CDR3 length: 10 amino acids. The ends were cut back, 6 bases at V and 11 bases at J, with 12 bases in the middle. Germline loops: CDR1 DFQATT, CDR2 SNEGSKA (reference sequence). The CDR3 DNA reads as TGCAGTGCCTCCTCCGATTTGCAGTATTTT. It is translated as CSASSDLQYF.

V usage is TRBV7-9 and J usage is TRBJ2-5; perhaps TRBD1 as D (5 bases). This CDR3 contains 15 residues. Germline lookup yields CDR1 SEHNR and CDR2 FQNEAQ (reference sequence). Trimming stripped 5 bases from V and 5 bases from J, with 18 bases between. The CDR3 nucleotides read TGTGCCAGCAGCCCATTAGGTCCCTCAGGGGAGACCCAGTACTTC. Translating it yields CASSPLGPSGETQYF.

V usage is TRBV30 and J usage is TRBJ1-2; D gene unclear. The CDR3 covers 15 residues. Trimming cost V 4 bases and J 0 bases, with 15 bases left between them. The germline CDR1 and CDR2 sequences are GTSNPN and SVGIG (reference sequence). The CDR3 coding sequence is TGTGCCTGGACCCAGAGGCAGGAGGCTAACTATGGCTACACCTTC. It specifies CAWTQRQEANYGYTF. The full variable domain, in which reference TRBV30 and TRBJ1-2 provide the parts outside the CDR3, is SQTIHQWPATLVQPVGSPLSLECTVEGTSNPNLYWYRQAAGRGLQLLFYSVGIGQISSEVPQNLSASRPQDRQFILSSKKLLLSDSGFYLCAWTQRQEANYGYTFGSGTRLTVV.

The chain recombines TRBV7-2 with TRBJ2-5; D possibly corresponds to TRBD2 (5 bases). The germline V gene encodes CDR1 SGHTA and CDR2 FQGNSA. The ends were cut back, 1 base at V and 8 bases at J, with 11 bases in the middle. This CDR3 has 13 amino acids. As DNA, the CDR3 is TGTGCCAGCAGCTTAGGGAGTGCGGGTACCCAGTACTTC. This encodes CASSLGSAGTQYF.

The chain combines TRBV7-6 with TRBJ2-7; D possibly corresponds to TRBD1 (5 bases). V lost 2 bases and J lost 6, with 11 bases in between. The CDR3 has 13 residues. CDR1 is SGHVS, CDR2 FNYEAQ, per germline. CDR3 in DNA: TGTGCCAGCAGCTTACTTGGGGCCGGCGAGCAGTACTTC. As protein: CASSLLGAGEQYF.